Listed below are T cell receptor beta chains from one sample, sequenced in a study of Graves' ophthalmopathy and Graves' hyperthyroidism. TCRdb re-analysed the multiplex PCR reads in MiXCR, keeping a single row per CDR3 protein. The sample includes about 380,000 distinct CDR3 sequences, about 16% seen only once; the top ten take roughly 7%. Sequenced input: peripheral blood. These receptors were obtained from a woman between 18 and 29 years old with stable Graves' hyperthyroidism. Both conserved end residues are part of each CDR3. Each record gives: J gene, V gene, CDR3 protein.

TRBJ1-1 TRBV18 CASSSLVNTEAFF
TRBJ2-2 TRBV14 CASSQDITFRLGSYTGELFF
TRBJ2-3 TRBV6-5 CASSYGGLVGDTQYF
TRBJ1-2 TRBV20-1 CSATSPGTGLDGYTF
TRBJ2-2 TRBV24-1 CATGVGPNTGELFF
TRBJ2-7 TRBV27 CASSFSSGEASYEQYF
TRBJ1-3 TRBV5-1 CASSPVGLRDNHRSSGNTIYF
TRBJ2-3 TRBV5-1 CASSTLDRVPTLSTDTQYF
TRBJ2-2 TRBV12-3/TRBV12-4 CASSQAQYTGELFF
TRBJ1-5 TRBV7-8 CASSQGVGGQPQHF
TRBJ1-2 TRBV3-1 CASSQQGAGYYGYTF
TRBJ1-5 TRBV4-2 CASSQDYGQGGQPQHF
TRBJ1-6 TRBV6-1 CASSELRTVRSPLHF
TRBJ1-2 TRBV5-3 CAWPRRGSLYGYTF
TRBJ2-7 TRBV7-2 CASSLTRGAYEQYF
TRBJ2-4 TRBV11-1 CASSPLMGAELAKNIQYF
TRBJ1-5 TRBV6-2/TRBV6-3 CASSYFRSPQRF
TRBJ1-5 TRBV19 CASSINKGQPQHF
TRBJ1-5 TRBV20-1 CSARSPTGGNQPQHF
TRBJ1-1 TRBV19 CASSFDGEAGTFF
TRBJ1-5 TRBV6-1 CASGDRANQPQHF
TRBJ2-7 TRBV5-1 CASSAGTGVGYEQYF
TRBJ2-7 TRBV12-3/TRBV12-4 CASSVRGSSYEQYF
TRBJ2-7 TRBV5-8 CASSWGGLLYEQYF
TRBJ2-5 TRBV5-1 CASSFSTSETQYF
TRBJ1-5 TRBV10-3 CATGGDSRRVQPQHF
TRBJ1-1 TRBV11-2 CASSLVPRWEAFF
TRBJ2-7 TRBV11-2 CASLGGGGGAGGHSYEQYF
TRBJ2-5 TRBV5-1 CASSLARTNPRKAQYF
TRBJ2-2 TRBV11-3 CASSLLAGSIGELFF
TRBJ1-6 TRBV6-1 CASRSGTGGYNSPLHF
TRBJ1-1 TRBV7-2 CASSLRFAGNTEAFF
TRBJ1-2 TRBV29-1 CSVWDIDQNYGYTF
TRBJ1-1 TRBV11-2 CASRRMDRGEAFF
TRBJ2-4 TRBV28 CASSSGTRTIKYF
TRBJ1-2 TRBV7-9 CASSRQESYGYTF
TRBJ2-5 TRBV6-5 CASSYSIEGYETQYF
TRBJ1-6 TRBV4-2 CASSLDGQGWNSPLHF
TRBJ1-5 TRBV29-1 CSVRTASNQPQHF
TRBJ2-7 TRBV28 CASSGTLGSYEQYF
TRBJ1-2 TRBV19 CASSSPPGQGGYGYTF
TRBJ2-5 TRBV6-1 CASSGGGQVFGTQYF
TRBJ2-7 TRBV27 CASSPLRPPREQYF
TRBJ1-5 TRBV3-1 CASSQTVQGNQPQHF
TRBJ2-2 TRBV12-3/TRBV12-4 CASSLARDRVTGELFF
TRBJ2-5 TRBV7-2 CASSWKAGVGETQYF
TRBJ1-1 TRBV5-1 CASSLVGEPEAFF
TRBJ1-2 TRBV6-1 CASTPDRSYGYTF
TRBJ2-7 TRBV20-1 CSAATGGSYEQYF
TRBJ2-5 TRBV6-5 CASSYRGQQETQYF